What follows are 26 T cell receptor beta chains derived from one specimen sequenced in a study of PD-1 blockade in classical Hodgkin lymphoma. Time point described: cycle 4 day 1 (C4D1), after 6 weeks of nivolumab. Relapse after autologous stem cell transplantation occurred in every patient, and brentuximab vedotin exposure varied. Assay used: immunoSEQ multiplex PCR; TCRdb lists only in-frame clones, some missing. The sample lists more than 75,000 clones, 85% to 95% occurring once. Sequenced material: peripheral blood mononuclear cells (PBMCs), taken before the fourth cycle of nivolumab. The receptors were gathered from a human donor with classical Hodgkin lymphoma.

The J gene is TRBJ1-1, the V gene TRBV28; D unresolved. This CDR3 spans 12 amino acids. In germline, CDR1 is MDHEN, CDR2 SYDVKM. The V and J ends lost 4 bases and 11 bases respectively, with 14 bases between them. The CDR3 loop is CASSWVSGAAFF. The DNA for the CDR3 is TGTGCCAGCAGTTGGGTTTCAGGTGCGGCTTTCTTT.

This clone is a singleton in its sample. The chain joins TRBV27 to TRBJ1-2; weak D call: TRBD1 (5 bases). CDR1 MNHEY and CDR2 SMNVEV come from the germline V gene (reference sequence). V gave up 3 bases and J gave up 4 bases, with 12 bases separating them. The CDR3 runs 14 residues. CDR3 DNA: TGTGCCAGCAGTTTCGGGGGGTTGGGCTATGGCTACACCTTC. It encodes CASSFGGLGYGYTF.

The chain combines TRBV11-1 with TRBJ2-6, with D uncertain. CDR1 is SGHAT, CDR2 FQDESV, per germline (reference sequence). The CDR3 consists of 13 residues. Trimming left V 2 bases short and J 10 bases short, with 9 bases between. The chain's CDR3 is CASSLQQNNVLTF. The CDR3 DNA is TGTGCCAGCAGCTTACAACAGAATAACGTCCTGACTTTC.

The rearrangement joins TRBV7-9 to TRBJ2-3; D tentatively fits TRBD1 or TRBD2 (5 bases each). Between the trimmed V and J ends, which lost 1 base and 4 bases, there was a span of 15 bases. The V gene's germline CDR1 is SEHNR and CDR2 FQNEAQ (reference sequence). CDR3 length: 16 residues. Here the CDR3 DNA reads TGTGCCAGCAGCTTAGAAGAGGGAAGGGGTCCAGATACGCAGTATTTT. Translating gives CASSLEEGRGPDTQYF.

The chain combines TRBV5-4 with TRBJ2-5, with D possibly matching TRBD2 (5 bases). The CDR3 extends over 14 amino acids. Germline V gene lookup returns CDR1 SGHNT and CDR2 YYREEE (reference sequence). V lost 2 bases, J lost 4 bases, and 12 bases lay in between. The DNA for the CDR3 is TGTGCCAGCAGCTTCCGGGGATCTTCAGAGACCCAGTACTTC. It is translated as CASSFRGSSETQYF. The full variable domain, with the rest looked up from reference TRBV5-4 and TRBJ2-5, is ETGVTQSPTHLIKTRGQQVTLRCSSQSGHNTVSWYQQALGQGPQFIFQYYREEENGRGNFPPRFSGLQFPNYSSELNVNALELDDSALYLCASSFRGSSETQYFGPGTRLLVL.

Here the CDR3 reads CASSIELGGSGPRETQYF. CDR3 DNA sequence: TGTGCCAGTAGTATAGAACTTGGGGGCAGTGGCCCCAGGGAGACCCAGTACTTC. The rearrangement joins TRBV19 to TRBJ2-5; a weak D match, TRBD1 (6 bases). V lost 0 bases, J lost 5 bases, and 22 bases lay in between. This CDR3 has 18 residues. Per germline, CDR1 LNHDA and CDR2 SQIVND (reference sequence).

The rearrangement uses TRBV6-5 and TRBJ1-4; D not resolved. The germline gives CDR1 MNHEY, CDR2 SVGAGI. The V gene lost 0 bases and the J gene lost 8 bases, with 16 bases spanning the gap. This CDR3 comprises 16 residues. This CDR3 reads CASSYSSGGRREKLFF. CDR3 nucleotide sequence: TGTGCCAGCAGTTACTCGAGTGGAGGCCGGCGCGAAAAACTGTTTTTT.

The chain couples TRBV5-1 to TRBJ2-1, with no clear D. Germline V CDR1 and CDR2: SGHRS, YFSETQ. The CDR3 extends over 14 amino acids. V was cut by 0 bases and J by 4 bases, with 8 bases left in between. This CDR3 is CASSLEVSYNEQFF. The CDR3 nucleotides are TGCGCCAGCAGCTTGGAGGTCAGTTACAATGAGCAGTTCTTC.

J is TRBJ1-1 and V is TRBV5-1; D perhaps matches TRBD1 (5 bases). Trimming pared 7 bases from V and 2 bases from J, leaving 12 bases between. The CDR3 is 13 residues long. CDR1 and CDR2 from the germline V gene are SGHRS and YFSETQ. CDR3 sequence reads: CASFRGANTEAFF. CDR3 nucleotides: TGCGCCAGCTTCCGCGGGGCTAACACTGAAGCTTTCTTT.

V and J are TRBV6-1 and TRBJ2-5; the match to TRBD1 covers 7 bases. Trimming took 0 bases from V and 7 from J; bases not matched to a gene: 8. In germline, CDR1 is MNHNS, CDR2 SASEGT. The CDR3 has 15 residues. This chain's CDR3 is CASSEAQGSIGTQYF. The CDR3 nucleotides are TGTGCCAGCAGTGAAGCACAGGGGTCAATAGGGACCCAGTACTTC.

The sample holds one count of this clone. This chain joins TRBV4-1 and TRBJ2-7; D ambiguous. Germline CDR1 reads MGHRA; CDR2 reads YSYEKL. V dropped 4 bases and J dropped 8 bases, with 15 bases sitting between them. The CDR3 has 13 residues. CDR3 amino acids: CASSLNEVAKQYF. The CDR3 DNA follows: TGCGCCAGCAGCCTCAACGAGGTGGCCAAGCAGTACTTC.

The V gene is TRBV27, the J gene TRBJ2-3, with 11 bases lining up with TRBD2. The CDR3 has 16 residues. CDR1 MNHEY and CDR2 SMNVEV come from the germline V gene (reference sequence). The ends lost 6 bases at V and 3 bases at J; junction bases unmatched: 8. As DNA, the CDR3 is TGTGCCAGCAGATTCTCTAGACTAGCGGGAACAGATACGCAGTATTTT. Protein product: CASRFSRLAGTDTQYF.

J is TRBJ2-3 and V is TRBV18, with 14 bases that match TRBD2. The germline V gene has CDR1 KGHSH and CDR2 LQKENI. With 0 bases clipped from V and 9 bases from J, the junction kept 5 bases outside the gene matches. This CDR3 comprises 16 residues. CDR3 nucleotides: TGTGCCAGCTCACCACCTCTGGGACTAGCGGGAGTAACGCAGTATTTT. This encodes CASSPPLGLAGVTQYF.

The rearrangement links TRBV5-4 to TRBJ2-5, with 7 bases identical to TRBD2. Trimming took 0 bases from V and 1 from J; bases not matched to a gene: 12. The CDR3 consists of 18 residues. The V gene's germline CDR1 is SGHNT and CDR2 YYREEE (reference sequence). The CDR3 loop is CASSLAVAKGGAQETQYF. CDR3 in DNA: TGTGCCAGCAGCTTGGCCGTGGCAAAGGGAGGGGCCCAAGAGACCCAGTACTTC.

The V gene is TRBV5-1, the J gene TRBJ2-3; perhaps TRBD2 as D (6 bases). The germline V gene encodes CDR1 SGHRS and CDR2 YFSETQ. V was pared by 1 base and J by 2 bases, with 11 bases between. This CDR3 comprises 15 residues. The CDR3 DNA reads as TGCGCCAGCAGCTTGACCGGGACTTACACAGATACGCAGTATTTT. This gives the protein CASSLTGTYTDTQYF.

The genes are TRBV28 and TRBJ2-5; 15 bases are shared with TRBD2. Germline V gives CDR1 MDHEN, CDR2 SYDVKM. The CDR3 is 17 amino acids. After removal of 4 bases from V and 5 bases from J, the junction contained 8 bases not matched to a gene. The CDR3 sequence: CASSYISGLAGGETQYF. CDR3 DNA sequence: TGTGCCAGCAGTTATATTTCTGGACTAGCGGGAGGGGAGACCCAGTACTTC. The full variable domain, completed using reference TRBV28 and TRBJ2-5, is DVKVTQSSRYLVKRTGEKVFLECVQDMDHENMFWYRQDPGLGLRLIYFSYDVKMKEKGDIPEGYSVSREKKERFSLILESASTNQTSMYLCASSYISGLAGGETQYFGPGTRLLVL.

This chain uses TRBV5-5 with TRBJ1-2; D not certain. V lost 2 bases, J lost 7 bases, and 12 bases lay in between. Germline-derived CDR1 and CDR2 are SGHKS and YYEKEE (reference sequence). This CDR3 contains 13 residues. This CDR3 reads CASSFFRETGYTF. The DNA of the CDR3 is TGTGCCAGCAGCTTTTTTAGGGAAACTGGCTACACCTTC.

This chain links TRBV29-1 with TRBJ2-7; 9 nucleotides align to TRBD2. The CDR3 is made up of 15 amino acids. Losses at the gene ends were 4 bases for V and 6 bases for J; bases not matched to a gene: 13. Looked up from germline, CDR1 is SQVTM and CDR2 is ANQGSEA. CDR3 loop: CSVGPSGAQEAEQYF. The CDR3 nucleotides read TGCAGCGTTGGCCCTAGCGGGGCCCAAGAGGCCGAGCAGTACTTC.

The chain combines TRBV4-1 with TRBJ1-4; possible D gene TRBD1, 5 bases. Trimming shortened V by 4 bases and J by 4 bases, and 16 bases separated the two germline ends. The CDR3 totals 16 residues. The V gene's germline CDR1 is MGHRA and CDR2 YSYEKL. The CDR3 region is CASSPLERGGNEKLFF. In DNA, the CDR3 is TGCGCCAGCAGCCCCCTCGAAAGGGGCGGTAATGAAAAACTGTTTTTT.

The rearrangement links TRBV9 to TRBJ2-2; D remains ambiguous. The CDR3 has 14 amino acids. V shed 2 bases and J shed 2 bases, with 7 bases lying between them. The germline gives CDR1 SGDLS, CDR2 YYNGEE. DNA for the CDR3: TGTGCCAGCAGCGTTCAAGTAAACACCGGGGAGCTGTTTTTT. Translation gives CASSVQVNTGELFF.

The V and J genes are TRBV5-4 and TRBJ1-2, with a possible D match to TRBD1 (6 bases). CDR1 is SGHNT, CDR2 YYREEE, per germline (reference sequence). The CDR3 consists of 14 residues. Trimming cost V 5 bases and J 8 bases, with 19 bases left between them. CDR3 sequence reads: CASSSATGFVGYTF. In DNA form, the CDR3 reads TGTGCCAGCAGTTCCGCCACAGGGTTCGTCGGCTACACCTTC.

The chain has TRBV10-1 and TRBJ1-1; D is possibly TRBD1 (6 bases). V lost 2 bases and J 3 bases, leaving 19 bases between the germline ends. The CDR3 has 17 amino acids. CDR1 and CDR2 (germline): WNHNN, SYGVQD (reference sequence). The CDR3 DNA sequence: TGCGCCAGCAGTGAGGTTTCAGGGGAGGACAAGGACACTGAAGCTTTCTTT. Its translation is CASSEVSGEDKDTEAFF.

The rearrangement links TRBV30 to TRBJ1-1; weak D call: TRBD1 (5 bases). Germline CDR1 GTSNPN, CDR2 SVGIG (reference sequence). Trimming shortened V by 0 bases and J by 1 base, and 9 bases separated the two germline ends. This CDR3 comprises 14 residues. In DNA form, the CDR3 reads TGTGCCTGGAGTGTAGGGGACGGGAACACTGAAGCTTTCTTT. This codes for CAWSVGDGNTEAFF.

J is TRBJ2-5 and V is TRBV5-8; 7 bases align to TRBD2. V lost 0 bases to trimming and J lost 4 bases; unmatched junction nucleotides: 6. The CDR3 consists of 15 residues. CDR1 is SGHTS, CDR2 YDEGEE, per germline. The CDR3 is CASSLGGGPRETQYF. CDR3 nucleotide sequence: TGTGCCAGCAGCTTGGGGGGAGGGCCGCGAGAGACCCAGTACTTC. Variable domain in full (rest from reference TRBV5-8 and TRBJ2-5): EAGVTQSPTHLIKTRGQQATLRCSPISGHTSVYWYQQALGLGLQFLLWYDEGEERNRGNFPPRFSGRQFPNYSSELNVNALELEDSALYLCASSLGGGPRETQYFGPGTRLLVL.

The rearrangement uses TRBV30 and TRBJ1-2, with TRBD1 matching over 7 bases. Germline V gene sequence: CDR1 GTSNPN, CDR2 SVGIG (reference sequence). The junction had 10 bases not matched to a gene; V was cut back by 1 base and J by 5 bases. The CDR3 covers 15 residues. The CDR3 DNA reads TGTGCCTGGAGTGAGTTAGCCAGGGGGGGATATGGCTACACCTTC. Protein product: CAWSELARGGYGYTF. The variable domain in full, completed from reference TRBV30 and TRBJ1-2, reads SQTIHQWPATLVQPVGSPLSLECTVEGTSNPNLYWYRQAAGRGLQLLFYSVGIGQISSEVPQNLSASRPQDRQFILSSKKLLLSDSGFYLCAWSELARGGYGYTFGSGTRLTVV.

The chain combines TRBV4-1 with TRBJ2-7; unclear D gene. The CDR3 sequence is 12 residues long. Trimming pared 1 base from V and 6 bases from J, leaving 7 bases between. The germline CDR1 and CDR2 sequences are MGHRA and YSYEKL. This chain's CDR3 is CASSQGRTEQYF. CDR3 DNA sequence: TGCGCCAGCAGCCAAGGGCGGACCGAGCAGTACTTC.